One and the same sample provided the 3 T cell receptor beta chains below, sequenced in a study of graft-versus-host responses after intestinal transplantation (dated by TCRdb to the early 2020s). Their recognized antigens are unknown. Library prep was done by the immunoSEQ multiplex PCR assay. TCRdb stores this immuneACCESS table with in-frame sequences only. Part of the clones is absent; in the studies checked, under half of the shortfall reflects unresolved V genes, and no reason is known for the rest. Across this sample there are tens of thousands of clones, with about 85% seen only once. Around 0.3% of the sample is held by the ten biggest clonotypes. This specimen's time point label, interpreted: cells obtained before transplantation from donor or recipient. Source: unstimulated CD4+ T cells sorted from spleen or lymph node cells, taken before transplant. These receptors originate from a human donor who was the organ donor for an intestinal transplant.

This chain joins TRBV6-1 and TRBJ1-1; D is possibly TRBD1 (6 bases). The CDR3 runs 14 residues. CDR1 and CDR2 from the germline V gene are MNHNS and SASEGT. The V end lost 3 bases, the J end lost 2 bases, and 10 bases lay between the germline ends. The chain's CDR3 is CASSDRGANTEAFF. CDR3 coding DNA: TGTGCCAGCAGTGACAGGGGTGCTAACACTGAAGCTTTCTTT.

The gene calls are TRBV7-3 and TRBJ2-2; D unclear. The CDR3 runs to 13 residues. V dropped 4 bases and J dropped 1 base, with 4 bases sitting between them. Germline V CDR1 and CDR2: SGHTA, FQGTGA. The CDR3: CASSSGNTGELFF. In DNA form, the CDR3 reads TGTGCCAGCAGCTCCGGGAACACCGGGGAGCTGTTTTTT.

J is TRBJ1-2 and V is TRBV7-2; no firm D call. CDR1 and CDR2 (germline): SGHTA, FQGNSA. CDR3 length equals 14 residues. Deletions cut 6 bases from V and 6 bases from J, with 17 bases between. The CDR3 loop is CASSSRRTLDGYTF. CDR3 sequence (DNA): TGTGCCAGCAGTTCTAGACGGACTCTCGATGGCTACACCTTC.